The rows below give T cell receptor beta chains drawn from one sample of a study of OX40 agonist ivuxolimab in advanced cancers. Assay used: immunoSEQ multiplex PCR; TCRdb lists only in-frame clones, some missing. The sample includes more than 75,000 clones, roughly nine tenths of them seen just once. The sequencing here drew on CD4+ or CD8+ T cells sorted from blood, taken in a trial of the OX40 agonist ivuxolimab. The receptors shown here come from an adult with an advanced solid tumor such as melanoma, head and neck, liver or kidney cancer. The CDR3 runs from the conserved cysteine through the conserved F or W. A D gene is named only where the DNA matches it firmly. Not all rows give a size; the values are once, few, many and, for expanded clones, a class.

V gene,J gene,clone size,D gene,CDR3 DNA,CDR3 protein
TRBV7-9,TRBJ2-2,few,TRBD1,TGTGCCAGCAGCGCCGACAGGGGGCAGTCCACCGGGGAGCTGTTTTTT,CASSADRGQSTGELFF
TRBV5-1,TRBJ1-1,NA,TRBD1,TGCGCCAGCAGCACAGGGGGCTATGACACTGAAGCTTTCTTT,CASSTGGYDTEAFF
TRBV9,TRBJ1-3,NA,NA,TGTGCCAGCAGCGTAGGGGAAGGGAGTATAGGAAACACCATATATTTT,CASSVGEGSIGNTIYF
TRBV12-5,TRBJ2-3,NA,NA,TGTGCTAGTGGTCTAGCGTCGCCAGGGTTTAGCACAGATACGCAGTATTTT,CASGLASPGFSTDTQYF
TRBV6-5,TRBJ1-5,NA,NA,TGTGCCAGCAGTTACATTCGGGGGGGGGATCAGCCCCAGCATTTT,CASSYIRGGDQPQHF
TRBV6-4,TRBJ2-3,few,TRBD2,TGTGCCAACCCCAATTTAGCGGGGGGCCCTATTGGCACAGATACGCAGTATTTT,CANPNLAGGPIGTDTQYF
TRBV30,TRBJ1-4,NA,NA,TGTGCCTGGAGTGTAGGTACTGCAACTAATGAAAAACTGTTTTTT,CAWSVGTATNEKLFF
TRBV30,TRBJ1-1,few,NA,TGTGCCTGGAGTGCCCGGGGGAACACTGAAGCTTTCTTT,CAWSARGNTEAFF
TRBV7-2,TRBJ1-2,once,NA,TGTGCCAGCAGCTTATTGGGTGGGGGCCTTTTCGATGGCTACACCTTC,CASSLLGGGLFDGYTF
TRBV7-7,TRBJ2-3,few,NA,TGTGCCAGCAGCGCCCAACAGGGTTCAGATACGCAGTATTTT,CASSAQQGSDTQYF
TRBV7-6,TRBJ2-5,NA,NA,TGTGCCAGCAGCTCTAGAGAGACCCAGTACTTC,CASSSRETQYF
TRBV4-1,TRBJ1-2,NA,NA,TGCGCCAGCAGCCAAGATGGGCAGATTCACTATGGCTACACCTTC,CASSQDGQIHYGYTF
TRBV5-4,TRBJ2-7,NA,TRBD1,TGTGCCAGCAGACGAGACAGGGGCCCCGGTGAGCAGTACTTC,CASRRDRGPGEQYF
TRBV13,TRBJ1-4,few,NA,TGTGCCAGCAGCTTGAAAGTTTCGGAAAAACTGTTTTTT,CASSLKVSEKLFF
TRBV7-3,TRBJ1-3,NA,NA,TGTGCCAGCAGCTTAACCCCGTCTGGAAACACCATATATTTT,CASSLTPSGNTIYF
TRBV27,TRBJ1-5,NA,NA,TGTGCCAGCAGTCCCGCCAACAGGGTTTTGAATCAGCCCCAGCATTTT,CASSPANRVLNQPQHF
TRBV7-2,TRBJ2-7,once,NA,TGTGCCAGCAGCTTTGAGGCACCCAGAGCCTACGAGCAGTACTTC,CASSFEAPRAYEQYF
TRBV14,TRBJ2-7,NA,NA,TGTGCCAGCAGCCAAGGATGGTACCGGAAGCAGTACTTC,CASSQGWYRKQYF
TRBV5-1,TRBJ2-3,NA,TRBD2,TGCGCCAGCAGCGACTCGGGCGGGGGTACGTACACAGATACGCAGTATTTT,CASSDSGGGTYTDTQYF
TRBV7-9,TRBJ2-1,NA,TRBD1,TGTGCCAGCAGCTTAGGCGGGACAGGGGGCTTCGATGAGCAGTTCTTC,CASSLGGTGGFDEQFF
TRBV5-6,TRBJ1-1,NA,NA,TGTGCCAGCAGCTTGTGGTCCGGGACCCATCATACAAATGAAGCTTTCTTT,CASSLWSGTHHTNEAFF
TRBV6-5,TRBJ1-2,NA,TRBD1,TGTGCCAGCAGTACCCGGGACAGGGGGCTTGGCTACACCTTC,CASSTRDRGLGYTF
TRBV5-6,TRBJ1-2,NA,NA,TGTGCCAGCAGCTTGCCCACAGGGTCTGGCTACACCTTC,CASSLPTGSGYTF
TRBV27,TRBJ1-4,once,NA,TGTGCCAGCAGTTTGGGGAGGGTGGAGGTAGAAAAACTGTTTTTT,CASSLGRVEVEKLFF
TRBV7-3,TRBJ2-7,NA,NA,TGTGCCAGCTCTCGGGACGGAAACTCCTACGAGCAGTACTTC,CASSRDGNSYEQYF
TRBV11-2,TRBJ2-7,NA,NA,TGTGCCAGCAGCTTAGATCAGAACAGGGCCTACGAGCAGTACTTC,CASSLDQNRAYEQYF
TRBV4-1,TRBJ1-1,NA,NA,TGCGCCAGCAGCCATGCGGGACAGAACACTGAAGCTTTCTTT,CASSHAGQNTEAFF
TRBV10-2,TRBJ1-6,NA,TRBD1,TGCGCCAGCGGAACTACAGGGGCCCTGAATAATTCACCCCTCCACTTT,CASGTTGALNNSPLHF
TRBV2,TRBJ2-3,NA,NA,TGTGCCAGCAGTGAGGGGGTCCCTTGGGACACAGATACGCAGTATTTT,CASSEGVPWDTDTQYF
TRBV19,TRBJ2-4,NA,TRBD1,TGTGCCAGTACCGTCGACCCGGGACAGGGAGCCAAAAACATTCAGTACTTC,CASTVDPGQGAKNIQYF
TRBV20-1,TRBJ1-3,NA,NA,TGCAGTGCAGAGACAGGAAACACCATATATTTT,CSAETGNTIYF
TRBV9,TRBJ1-6,NA,NA,TGTGCCAGCAGCGTAGGGTCCGCGGCGCCCCTCCACTTT,CASSVGSAAPLHF
TRBV7-9,TRBJ2-3,few,TRBD2,TGTGCCAGCAGAGGAAAACGAGCGGGGGGAGGTGATACGCAGTATTTT,CASRGKRAGGGDTQYF
TRBV10-3,TRBJ2-7,NA,TRBD1,TGTGCCATCAGTGAGCCAATGGGACAGGATCTCTACGAGCAGTACTTC,CAISEPMGQDLYEQYF
TRBV19,TRBJ2-5,NA,NA,TGTGCCAGTAGTATTTCCCTTGTTACCCAAGAGACCCAGTACTTC,CASSISLVTQETQYF
TRBV7-3,TRBJ2-7,NA,TRBD2,TGTGCCAGCAGCTTAGAAGGACTAGCGGTTTACGAGCAGTACTTC,CASSLEGLAVYEQYF
TRBV5-4,TRBJ1-2,NA,NA,TGTGCCAGCAGCTTGGAGGCAGGGAATAACTATGGCTACACCTTC,CASSLEAGNNYGYTF
TRBV5-5,TRBJ1-6,NA,NA,TGTGCCAGCAGTGGTCAGGACGATTCACCCCTCCACTTT,CASSGQDDSPLHF
TRBV7-9,TRBJ1-1,NA,NA,TGTGCCAGCAGCTTGACAGGTGAAGCTTTCTTT,CASSLTGEAFF
TRBV19,TRBJ1-4,once,NA,TGTGCCAGTAGGGGCGGGAGTAATGAAAAACTGTTTTTT,CASRGGSNEKLFF
TRBV7-2,TRBJ2-3,NA,NA,TGTGCCAGCAGCGTGCCCGCCGGAGATACGCAGTATTTT,CASSVPAGDTQYF
TRBV7-6,TRBJ2-7,NA,NA,TGTGCCAGCAGCTTATCGCAGGGTAGTTCCTACGAGCAGTACTTC,CASSLSQGSSYEQYF
TRBV20-1,TRBJ2-7,NA,NA,TGCAGTGCTAGAGTGGGGGAGGAGCAGTACTTC,CSARVGEEQYF
TRBV18,TRBJ2-5,once,TRBD1,TGTGCCAGCTCACCCGGGACAGGGCGTTACTTC,CASSPGTGRYF
TRBV5-1,TRBJ2-7,once,TRBD1,TGCGCCAGCAGCCAAGGGGGCACCTACGAGCAGTACTTC,CASSQGGTYEQYF
TRBV6-1,TRBJ2-7,NA,NA,TGTGCCAGCAGTGAAGCGGAAGTAGGGGTCTACGAGCAGTACTTC,CASSEAEVGVYEQYF
TRBV6-1,TRBJ2-7,NA,NA,TGTGCCAGCAGTGATATCAGGGTCGGGCAGTACTTC,CASSDIRVGQYF
TRBV5-4,TRBJ2-7,NA,NA,TGTGCCAGCAGCTTGTTGGGGTACGAGCAGTACTTC,CASSLLGYEQYF
TRBV5-1,TRBJ1-1,NA,NA,TGCGCCAGCAGCTTGGGGGGGACGGGGACTGAAGCTTTCTTT,CASSLGGTGTEAFF
TRBV5-1,TRBJ2-3,NA,TRBD2,TGCGCCAGCAGCTTTAGCGGGGGGGCAGGGGATACGCAGTATTTT,CASSFSGGAGDTQYF
TRBV6-5,TRBJ2-7,NA,NA,TGTGCCAGCAGTTACTCGAAGTGGCAGCCCTACGAGCAGTACTTC,CASSYSKWQPYEQYF